The text below deals with one TCR beta chain. Its antigen is still unknown. This could be a read error, since a much larger clone is one nucleotide away. Naive CD8 T cells underwent sorting with the CD8+CD4-CCR7+CD45RA+ definition. The bulk TCR libraries were made with methods described before and with listed TCR primers. TCRdb re-derived calls from the PCR reads in MiXCR, one entry per CDR3 protein. The table lists about 320,000 distinct CDR3 sequences, around a fifth of them singletons, with under 0.95% in the top ten. The CDR3 has 13 amino acids. Germline lookup yields CDR1 GTSNPN and CDR2 SVGIG (reference sequence). These data originate in a study of molecular identifiers for immune sequencing clone quantification. Whole-study context: RNA, taken in replicates from approximately 20,000 or 100,000 naive CD8 cells, was split five ways, with four sequenced. Whole-study findings and limits: Identical barcode-sharing TCR molecules could lead to underestimated sizes for highly expanded clones.

The material sequenced was naive CD8+ T cells from blood, with Jurkat cell RNA spiked in. Sample subset: FACS-sorted CD8+CD4-CCR7+CD45RA+ naive T cells. J is TRBJ2-7 and V is TRBV30; D is perhaps TRBD2 (6 bases). This receptor was taken from a human donor in good health. Some libraries in this study had Jurkat cell RNA spiked in. The CDR3 reads CAWSVSAGYEQSF. Written as DNA, the CDR3 is TGTGCCTGGAGTGTATCGGCGGGATACGAGCAGTCCTTC.